This T cell receptor beta chain was sequenced in a study of CD8+CD57+ T cells in acquired aplastic anemia (dated by TCRdb to 2017 to 2018). Broadly, across the study: DNA extracted from sorted CD4+ and CD8+ cells had a mean of approximately 3 ug, with a range of roughly 0.2 to 27.4 ug. A CD8+CD57+ expansion meant a frequency higher than the mean frequency seen in healthy subjects.

This clonotype was observed many times. Its recognized antigen is unknown. No much larger clone exists at a distance of one base, and base qualities are not known. Patients chosen for sequencing had shown expansion of CD8+CD57+ cells by flow cytometry. Every patient had severe acquired aplastic anemia, diagnosed using the International Study of Aplastic Anemia and Agranulocytosis and Camitta criteria. At the time blood was sampled, none of the patients had received any therapy. TCR repertoires of sorted CD4+ and CD8+ blood T cells from severe aplastic anemia patients and healthy subjects were deep-sequenced in the study. Patients were enrolled under clinicaltrials.gov protocols 00001620, 01623167, 00001397, 00071045, 00081523 and 00961064 in the USA. Ficoll-Paque density gradient centrifugation was used to isolate peripheral blood mononuclear cells. CD4+ and CD8+ T cells were sorted by FACS or magnetic beads before DNA extraction.

V lost 4 bases and J lost 10 bases; the stretch between them is 17 bases long. The CDR3 holds 14 amino acids from the cysteine to the phenylalanine. The DNA shown is the 42-base CDR3, in frame from base 1. The germline V gene yields SGHRS for CDR1 and YFSETQ for CDR2. Genomic DNA was used as template for profiling of TCR beta VDJ combinations and CDR3 sequences. An Illumina HiSeq 2000 was the platform used for TCR repertoire sequencing. Per the source publication's procedure: TRBV/TRBJ rearrangement plots, CDR3 size and DJ length profiles, and Simpson's diversity index were used to evaluate the repertoires. The most abundant DNA sequence in the deep sequencing data was taken as the immunodominant clone. CDR3 amino acid sequences were screened for sharing across subjects and were compared with published repertoires and the VDJdb database. TCRdb handled the public reads itself, with Q25 trimming in fastp and clone calling in MiXCR, and kept productive beta chains. Every entry covers one CDR3 protein and lists the most common genes and DNA from its rows. What appears here as the V and J calls and clone size reflects TCRdb's work, not the paper's. The sample table records around 160,000 distinct CDR3 sequences; 40% to 55% of these occur just once. 2.5% to 3.5% of the sample rests with the top ten.

Study-wide conclusions, independent of this receptor: Between patients and healthy controls, no significant difference in CD8+ Simpson's diversity was found (P=0.060). Roughly 31 CD8+ CDR3 sequences were shared between patients and controls but appeared highly expressed in patients and within their immunodominant clones.

Sequencing was performed on sorted CD4+, CD8+, or CD8+CD57+ T cells (not recorded which) from PBMCs. Recombination joined TRBV5-1 with TRBJ1-4; the D segment cannot be called with confidence. The sequence was obtained from a human donor with aplastic anemia. CDR3 protein: CASSVDRRVGKLFF. The nucleotide sequence reads as follows: TGCGCCAGCAGCGTGGATCGGAGAGTAGGAAAACTGTTTTTT.